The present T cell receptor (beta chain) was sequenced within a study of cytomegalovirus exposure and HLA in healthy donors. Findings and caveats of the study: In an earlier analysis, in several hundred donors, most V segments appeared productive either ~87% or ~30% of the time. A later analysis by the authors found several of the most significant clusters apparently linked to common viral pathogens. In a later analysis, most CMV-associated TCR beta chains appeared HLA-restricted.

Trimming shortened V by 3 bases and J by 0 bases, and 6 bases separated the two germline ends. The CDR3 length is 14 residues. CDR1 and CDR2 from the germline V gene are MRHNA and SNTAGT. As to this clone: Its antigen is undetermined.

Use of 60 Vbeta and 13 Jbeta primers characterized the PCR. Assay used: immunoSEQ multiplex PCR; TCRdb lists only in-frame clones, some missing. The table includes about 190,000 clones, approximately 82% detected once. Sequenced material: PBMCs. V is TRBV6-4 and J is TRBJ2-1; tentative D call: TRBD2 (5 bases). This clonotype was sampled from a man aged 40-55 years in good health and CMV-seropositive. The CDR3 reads CASSEDFSYNEQFF. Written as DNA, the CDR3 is TGTGCCAGCAGTGAGGACTTCTCCTACAATGAGCAGTTCTTC.